Detailed here is one T cell receptor beta chain. Data came from immunoSEQ multiplex PCR; TCRdb stores just in-frame clones and leaves some out. This table has roughly 110,000 clones, approximately 90% appearing once. This specimen comes from a study of T cell responses to AZD1222 COVID-19 vaccine. Study as a whole: Some second doses came at about 4 weeks and others at about 12 weeks; these were pooled.

This CDR3 comprises 15 residues. Per the germline V gene, CDR1 is ENHRY and CDR2 is SYGVKD. V was trimmed by 4 bases and J by 3 bases, leaving 12 bases between them. The V call is TRBV10-3, the J call TRBJ1-4; D is perhaps TRBD1 (5 bases). This material consisted of peripheral blood, taken on day 0 of AZD1222 vaccination. This sequence was found in an adult in good health. CDR3 in DNA: TGTGCCATCAGTGCCCTGGGGGGTTCTAATGAAAAACTGTTTTTT. It yields the protein CAISALGGSNEKLFF.